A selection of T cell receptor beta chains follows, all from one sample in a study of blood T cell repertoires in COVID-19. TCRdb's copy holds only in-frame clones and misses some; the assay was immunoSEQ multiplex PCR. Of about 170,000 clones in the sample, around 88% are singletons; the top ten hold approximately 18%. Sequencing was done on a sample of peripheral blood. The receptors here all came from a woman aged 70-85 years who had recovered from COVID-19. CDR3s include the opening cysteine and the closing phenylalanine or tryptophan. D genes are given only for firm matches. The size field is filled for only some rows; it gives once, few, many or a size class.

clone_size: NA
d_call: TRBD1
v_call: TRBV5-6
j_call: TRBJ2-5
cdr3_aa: CASSQDRGWETQYF
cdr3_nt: TGTGCCAGCAGCCAAGACAGGGGGTGGGAGACCCAGTACTTC

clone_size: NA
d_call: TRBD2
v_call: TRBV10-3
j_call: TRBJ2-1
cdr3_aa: CAISQGTSGKQFF
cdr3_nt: TGTGCCATCAGCCAAGGGACTAGCGGGAAGCAGTTCTTC

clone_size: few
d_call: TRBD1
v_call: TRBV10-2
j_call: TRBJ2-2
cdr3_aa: CASSGGGRAVWNTGELFF
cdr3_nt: TGCGCCAGCAGTGGAGGGGGCAGGGCGGTGTGGAACACCGGGGAGCTGTTTTTT

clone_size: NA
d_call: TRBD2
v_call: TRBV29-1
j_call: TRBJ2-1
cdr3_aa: CSARVAGVGEQFF
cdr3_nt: TGCAGCGCAAGAGTAGCGGGAGTAGGTGAGCAGTTCTTC

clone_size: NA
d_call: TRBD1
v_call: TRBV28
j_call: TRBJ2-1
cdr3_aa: CASDRGNEQFF
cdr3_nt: TGTGCCAGCGACAGGGGAAATGAGCAGTTCTTC

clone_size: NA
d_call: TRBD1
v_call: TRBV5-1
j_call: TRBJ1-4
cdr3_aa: CASSWRQGSEKLFF
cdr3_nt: TGCGCCAGCAGCTGGAGACAGGGGTCTGAAAAACTGTTTTTT

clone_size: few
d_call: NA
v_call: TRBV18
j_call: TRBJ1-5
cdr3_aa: CASSPSGSNQPQHF
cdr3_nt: TGTGCCAGCTCACCAAGCGGTAGCAATCAGCCCCAGCATTTT

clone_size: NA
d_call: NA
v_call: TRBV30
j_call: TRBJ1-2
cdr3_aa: CAWSVGGGRAYGYTF
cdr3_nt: TGTGCCTGGAGTGTAGGGGGAGGGAGGGCCTATGGCTACACCTTC

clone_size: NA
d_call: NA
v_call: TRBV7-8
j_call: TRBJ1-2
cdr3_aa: CASSLPGRGYTF
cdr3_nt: TGTGCCAGCAGCTTACCGGGTCGGGGCTACACCTTC

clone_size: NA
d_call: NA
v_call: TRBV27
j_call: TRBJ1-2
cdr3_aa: CASSSLRGEGGYTF
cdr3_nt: TGTGCCAGCAGTTCACTTAGGGGGGAGGGAGGCTACACCTTC

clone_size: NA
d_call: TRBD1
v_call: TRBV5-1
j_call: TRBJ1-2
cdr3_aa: CASSWGTGDNYGYTF
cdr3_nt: TGCGCCAGCAGCTGGGGGACAGGGGATAACTATGGCTACACCTTC

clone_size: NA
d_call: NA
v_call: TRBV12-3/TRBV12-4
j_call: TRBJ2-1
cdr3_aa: CASSLPREQFF
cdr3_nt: TGTGCCAGCAGTTTGCCACGGGAGCAGTTCTTC

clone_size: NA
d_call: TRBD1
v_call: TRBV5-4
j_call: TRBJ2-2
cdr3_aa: CASSLPGGTGELFF
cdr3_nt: TGTGCCAGCAGCTTGCCAGGGGGAACCGGGGAGCTGTTTTTT

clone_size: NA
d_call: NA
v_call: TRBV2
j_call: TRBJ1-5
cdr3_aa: CASSERGQPQHF
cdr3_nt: TGTGCCAGCAGTGAAAGGGGGCAGCCCCAGCATTTT

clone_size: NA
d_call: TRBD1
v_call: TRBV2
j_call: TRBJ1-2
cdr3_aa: CASRDRAYGYTF
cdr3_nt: TGTGCCAGCAGGGACAGGGCATATGGCTACACCTTC

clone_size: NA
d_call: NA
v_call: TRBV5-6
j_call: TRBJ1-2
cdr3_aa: CASSWGDRGYTF
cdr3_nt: TGTGCCAGCAGCTGGGGCGATCGTGGCTACACCTTC

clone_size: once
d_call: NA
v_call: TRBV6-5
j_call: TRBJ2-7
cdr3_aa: CASSYPGNPYEQYF
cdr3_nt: TGTGCCAGCAGTTACCCAGGGAACCCCTACGAGCAGTACTTC

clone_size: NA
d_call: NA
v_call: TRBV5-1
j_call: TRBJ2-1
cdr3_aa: CASSLGQGYNEQFF
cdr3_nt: TGCGCCAGCAGCTTGGGGCAGGGCTACAATGAGCAGTTCTTC

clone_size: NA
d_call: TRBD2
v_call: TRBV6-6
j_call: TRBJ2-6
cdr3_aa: CASTRGRAGANVLTF
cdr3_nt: TGTGCCAGCACCCGGGGGAGGGCTGGGGCCAACGTCCTGACTTTC